The rows below give T cell receptor beta chains drawn from one sample of a study of memory CD4+ T cells and cytomegalovirus serostatus. Using immunoSEQ multiplex PCR, the repertoire was profiled, and TCRdb retains in-frame clones only, with some absent. In the table there are tens of thousands of clones, about 74% of which are singletons. Source material: memory CD4+ T cells from blood. The receptors were gathered from an adult in good health and CMV-seronegative. The CDR3 runs from the conserved cysteine through the conserved F or W. The order of the fields is CDR3 protein, J gene, V gene.

CASSSGTSGNTIYF TRBJ1-3 TRBV7-8
CSVEDWAGALHNEQFF TRBJ2-1 TRBV29-1
CASRSGQANTEAFF TRBJ1-1 TRBV2
CASSLARSGNTIYF TRBJ1-3 TRBV11-2
CASSGDRTFSGANVLTF TRBJ2-6 TRBV28
CASKSRLNQPQHF TRBJ1-5 TRBV19
CASSSRLAPTKDTQYF TRBJ2-3 TRBV7-2
CASSIGQGANTIYF TRBJ1-3 TRBV7-3
CASSQGQGADGYTF TRBJ1-2 TRBV4-2
CASSQRTSGEGSQETQYF TRBJ2-5 TRBV4-2
CASSLGSSYEQYF TRBJ2-7 TRBV11-3
CASSYLKGGAYNEQFF TRBJ2-1 TRBV6-5
CASSKGRRAFF TRBJ1-1 TRBV7-8
CASSFQRGGSSPLHF TRBJ1-6 TRBV28
CASSLYRDTEAFF TRBJ1-1 TRBV27
CASFSTGTGYEQYF TRBJ2-7 TRBV6-1
CASSLAARTGPYNEQFF TRBJ2-1 TRBV5-1
CASRLRGDTEAFF TRBJ1-1 TRBV19
CAIRPGQGSDTQYF TRBJ2-3 TRBV10-3
CASSMLAGAAKQYF TRBJ2-7 TRBV7-3
CASSVQGREQFF TRBJ2-1 TRBV9
CASSWGGQNSEKLFF TRBJ1-4 TRBV5-1
CASSLLTVSGNTIYF TRBJ1-3 TRBV28
CASRMGLAGVLSTDTQYF TRBJ2-3 TRBV2
CASSPGTQGYEQYF TRBJ2-7 TRBV18
CASSLGAGGSGELFF TRBJ2-2 TRBV5-1
CASSPRDSDGYTF TRBJ1-2 TRBV18
CASSPGLSQETQYF TRBJ2-5 TRBV5-4
CASSNNMGSNSPLHF TRBJ1-6 TRBV7-9
CASSQDRGNANSPLHF TRBJ1-6 TRBV2
CASSLDSVGSTF TRBJ2-7 TRBV7-9
CSVPGLATRGDTQYF TRBJ2-3 TRBV29-1
CSVVQGYGYTF TRBJ1-2 TRBV29-1
CASSLEGGVTESPLHF TRBJ1-6 TRBV5-1
CAAGREYTDTQYF TRBJ2-3 TRBV19
CASSLSGDAGQPQHF TRBJ1-5 TRBV5-1
CASSQDGSTSGDLSSYEQYF TRBJ2-7 TRBV4-2
CASSQVNRGRENEKLFF TRBJ1-4 TRBV4-2
CASSRGRDRSYTF TRBJ1-2 TRBV19
CATSQDIYGYTF TRBJ1-2 TRBV15
CASSRGTGNGYTF TRBJ1-2 TRBV7-9
CAWSVRGRGMNTEAFF TRBJ1-1 TRBV30
CARIPGQGIYEQYF TRBJ2-7 TRBV10-2
CASSLMGNEQYF TRBJ2-7 TRBV7-9
CASSRGTALPNTEAFF TRBJ1-1 TRBV5-1